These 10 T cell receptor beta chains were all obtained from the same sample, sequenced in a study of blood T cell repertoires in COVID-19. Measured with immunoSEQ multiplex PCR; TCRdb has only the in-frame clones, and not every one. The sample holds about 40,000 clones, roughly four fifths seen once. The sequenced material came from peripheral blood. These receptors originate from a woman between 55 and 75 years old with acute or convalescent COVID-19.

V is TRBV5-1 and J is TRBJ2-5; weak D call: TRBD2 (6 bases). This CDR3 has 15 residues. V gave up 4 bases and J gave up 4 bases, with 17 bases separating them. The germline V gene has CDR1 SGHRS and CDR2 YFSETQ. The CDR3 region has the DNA TGCGCCAGCAGCGCCTTCGGCCGGGAGTCAGAGACCCAGTACTTC. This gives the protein CASSAFGRESETQYF. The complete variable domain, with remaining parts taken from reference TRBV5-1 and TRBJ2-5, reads KAGVTQTPRYLIKTRGQQVTLSCSPISGHRSVSWYQQTPGQGLQFLFEYFSETQRNKGNFPGRFSGRQFSNSRSEMNVSTLELGDSALYLCASSAFGRESETQYFGPGTRLLVL.

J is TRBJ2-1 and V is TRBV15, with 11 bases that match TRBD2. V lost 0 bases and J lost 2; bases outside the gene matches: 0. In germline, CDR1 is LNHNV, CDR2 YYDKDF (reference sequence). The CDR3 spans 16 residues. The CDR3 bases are TGTGCCACCAGCAGAGAGACTAGCGGGGCCTACAATGAGCAGTTCTTC. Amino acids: CATSRETSGAYNEQFF.

The CDR3 spells CASSLTSGQGTSGTNEKLFF. CDR3 sequence (DNA): TGTGCCAGCAGTTTAACATCGGGACAGGGGACTTCGGGAACTAATGAAAAACTGTTTTTT. The chain employs TRBV28 and TRBJ1-4, with 10 nucleotides matching TRBD1. With 2 bases clipped from V and 1 base from J, the junction kept 13 bases outside the gene matches. CDR3 length: 20 amino acids. CDR1 is MDHEN, CDR2 SYDVKM, per germline.

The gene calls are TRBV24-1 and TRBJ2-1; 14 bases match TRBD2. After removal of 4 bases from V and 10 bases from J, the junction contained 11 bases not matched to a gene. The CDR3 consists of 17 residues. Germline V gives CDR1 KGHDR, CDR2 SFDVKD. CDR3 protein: CATSDPGTSGRIWEQFF. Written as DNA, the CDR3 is TGTGCCACCAGTGACCCCGGGACTAGCGGGAGAATTTGGGAGCAGTTCTTC.

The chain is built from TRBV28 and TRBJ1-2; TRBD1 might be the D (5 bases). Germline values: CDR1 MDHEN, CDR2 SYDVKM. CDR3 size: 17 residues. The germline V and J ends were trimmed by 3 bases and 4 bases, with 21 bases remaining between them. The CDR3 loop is CASSFPHKGRRVYGYTF. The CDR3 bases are TGTGCCAGCAGTTTTCCCCACAAGGGACGGAGGGTCTATGGCTACACCTTC.

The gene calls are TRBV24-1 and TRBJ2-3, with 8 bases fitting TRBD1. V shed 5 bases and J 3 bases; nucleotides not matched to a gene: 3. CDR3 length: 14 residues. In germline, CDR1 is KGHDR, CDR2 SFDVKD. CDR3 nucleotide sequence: TGTGCCACCAGTGGGACAGGGAGGACAGATACGCAGTATTTT. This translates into CATSGTGRTDTQYF.

CDR3 loop: CASSPGGETEAFF. CDR3 nucleotide sequence: TGTGCCAGCAGCCCCGGAGGCGAGACTGAAGCTTTCTTT. V is TRBV5-4 and J is TRBJ1-1; D remains unclear. The CDR3 has 13 residues. V lost 4 bases and J lost 5, with 12 bases in between. CDR1 is SGHNT and CDR2 is YYREEE in the germline V gene (reference sequence).

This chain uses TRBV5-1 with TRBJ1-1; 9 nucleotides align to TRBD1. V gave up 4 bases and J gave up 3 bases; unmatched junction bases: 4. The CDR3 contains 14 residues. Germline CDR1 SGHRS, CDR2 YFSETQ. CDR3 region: CASSAGQGHTEAFF. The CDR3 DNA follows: TGCGCCAGCAGCGCCGGACAGGGGCACACTGAAGCTTTCTTT.

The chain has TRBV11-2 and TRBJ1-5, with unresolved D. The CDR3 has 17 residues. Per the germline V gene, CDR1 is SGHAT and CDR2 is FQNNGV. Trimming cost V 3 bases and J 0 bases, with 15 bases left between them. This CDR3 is CASSLIQKSNSNQPQHF. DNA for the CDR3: TGTGCCAGCAGCTTGATACAGAAATCAAATAGCAATCAGCCCCAGCATTTT.

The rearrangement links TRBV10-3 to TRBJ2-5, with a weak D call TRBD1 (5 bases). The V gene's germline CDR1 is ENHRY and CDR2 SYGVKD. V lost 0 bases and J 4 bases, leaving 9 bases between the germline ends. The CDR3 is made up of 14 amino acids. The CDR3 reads CAISESDQGETQYF. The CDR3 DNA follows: TGTGCCATCAGTGAGTCCGACCAGGGAGAGACCCAGTACTTC.